Shown below are 12 T cell receptor beta chains from a single sample sequenced in a study of CD8+ T cells in alopecia areata. In each case, RNA was isolated and then reverse transcribed into cDNA as the sequencing template. Profiling relied on immunoSEQ multiplex PCR, and the TCRdb table lists in-frame clones only, not all of them. The sample has about 270,000 clones, around three fifths seen once. Treatment given: oral pan-JAK inhibitor, 5-10 mg twice daily. Sequenced here: CD4+ T cells sorted from blood, sampled around week 52, from a patient treated with tofacitinib. Receptors were obtained from a human donor with alopecia areata.

The rearrangement uses TRBV30 and TRBJ2-3; D gene unclear. The germline CDR1 and CDR2 sequences are GTSNPN and SVGIG (reference sequence). V gave up 5 bases and J gave up 2 bases, with 11 bases separating them. CDR3 length: 13 amino acids. In DNA, the CDR3 is TGTGCCTGGCGCCAACCCGCCACAGATACGCAGTATTTT. It is translated as CAWRQPATDTQYF.

The rearrangement joins TRBV6-5 to TRBJ2-7, with D perhaps given as TRBD1 or TRBD2 (5 bases each). The V end lost 6 bases, the J end lost 0 bases, and 15 bases lay between the germline ends. This CDR3 is built from 15 residues. Germline V gene sequence: CDR1 MNHEY, CDR2 SVGAGI. The CDR3 nucleotides read TGTGCCAGCAGCGCTGACAGAGGGGACTCCTACGAGCAGTACTTC. It specifies CASSADRGDSYEQYF.

This clone has just a few counts. The chain combines TRBV19 with TRBJ2-5; weak D call: TRBD1 (6 bases). The CDR3 has 13 amino acids. Germline CDR1 is LNHDA and CDR2 is SQIVND (reference sequence). V dropped 6 bases and J dropped 5 bases, with 13 bases sitting between them. DNA of the CDR3: TGTGCCAGTAGGCCCCAGGGGCGGGAGACCCAGTACTTC. Amino acid sequence: CASRPQGRETQYF.

The genes are TRBV5-1 and TRBJ1-3; D unresolved. The V end lost 0 bases, the J end lost 4 bases, and 11 bases lay between the germline ends. The CDR3 has 15 amino acids. Germline assignment: CDR1 SGHRS and CDR2 YFSETQ. The DNA for the CDR3 is TGCGCCAGCAGCTTGGGAAGTGGATCCGGAAACACCATATATTTT. It is translated as CASSLGSGSGNTIYF.

The gene calls are TRBV29-1 and TRBJ1-6; D might be TRBD1 (6 bases). Germline CDR1 SQVTM, CDR2 ANQGSEA. V shed 4 bases and J shed 8 bases, with 12 bases lying between them. CDR3 length: 13 amino acids. The DNA for the CDR3 is TGCAGCGTTGGCGCAGGGGAGGATTCACCCCTCCACTTT. Encoded protein: CSVGAGEDSPLHF.

The chain is built from TRBV9 and TRBJ2-2, with D perhaps matching TRBD2 (6 bases). Trimming shortened V by 0 bases and J by 5 bases, and 8 bases separated the two germline ends. CDR1 and CDR2 from the germline V gene are SGDLS and YYNGEE. This CDR3 has 14 amino acids. CDR3 in DNA: TGTGCCAGCAGCGTAGGGAGGGGAACCGGGGAGCTGTTTTTT. Translation gives CASSVGRGTGELFF.

The chain joins TRBV6-1 to TRBJ2-3; D is undetermined. Germline assignment: CDR1 MNHNS and CDR2 SASEGT. This CDR3 contains 13 residues. Trimming left V 6 bases short and J 8 bases short, with 15 bases between. CDR3 DNA: TGTGCCAGCAGCGACCTCCCGGTCGGTACGCAGTATTTT. Translating it yields CASSDLPVGTQYF.

The chain employs TRBV4-1 and TRBJ2-3, with D uncertain. Between the trimmed V and J ends, which lost 2 bases and 3 bases, there was a span of 3 bases. The germline V gene has CDR1 MGHRA and CDR2 YSYEKL. The length of the CDR3 is 12 residues. The CDR3 here is CASSQTTDTQYF. In DNA form, the CDR3 reads TGCGCCAGCAGCCAAACGACAGATACGCAGTATTTT.

The chain is built from TRBV7-9 and TRBJ2-3; D gene unclear. Germline values: CDR1 SEHNR, CDR2 FQNEAQ (reference sequence). V was clipped by 5 bases and J by 5 bases, with 11 bases between them. The length of the CDR3 is 13 residues. CDR3 in DNA: TGTGCCAGCAGCCTCCTCCTAGGAGATACGCAGTATTTT. It specifies CASSLLLGDTQYF.

The CDR3 DNA sequence: TGTGCCAGCAGCTTAAGAGGGGGCCTCACTGAAGCTTTCTTT. Translating it yields CASSLRGGLTEAFF. The chain is built from TRBV7-3 and TRBJ1-1; the match to TRBD1 covers 7 bases. Germline-derived CDR1 and CDR2 are SGHTA and FQGTGA. V shed 1 base, J shed 4 bases, and the junction held 3 bases outside the gene matches. This CDR3 region has 14 residues.

The rearrangement joins TRBV11-2 to TRBJ2-7; possible D gene TRBD1, 5 bases. Germline V gene lookup returns CDR1 SGHAT and CDR2 FQNNGV. The CDR3 sequence is 15 residues long. V dropped 5 bases and J dropped 1 base, with 15 bases sitting between them. DNA of the CDR3: TGTGCCAGCAGCAAACCGCAGGGTCCTTCCTACGAGCAGTACTTC. Its protein product is CASSKPQGPSYEQYF.

In its sample, this clone was seen once. The chain employs TRBV5-6 and TRBJ2-5, with 7 bases aligning to TRBD1. The CDR3 has 13 residues. The germline CDR1 and CDR2 sequences are SGHDT and YYEEEE. Germline trimming cut 0 bases from V and 5 bases from J; bases unmatched to any gene: 1. The CDR3 loop reads CASSLEGAETQYF. CDR3 nucleotide sequence: TGTGCCAGCAGCTTGGAGGGGGCGGAGACCCAGTACTTC.